Listed here are 5 T cell receptor beta chains from one sample, sequenced in a study of a mutant IDH1 vaccine in newly diagnosed glioma. Indicated time point: baseline, week 1 (first vaccination visit). The sample's treatment: pre-vaccination baseline after standard-of-care therapy. Some clones are missing from TCRdb's copy, which holds only in-frame ones; the method was immunoSEQ multiplex PCR. The sample holds about 34,000 clones, about three quarters seen once. The sample consisted of peripheral blood mononuclear cells (PBMCs), taken from a glioma patient treated with radiotherapy, temozolomide or both. These receptors came from a middle-aged man with glioma. Some clones in this sample may be carry-over from other donors' samples.

This clone was counted only a few times. The chain combines TRBV5-1 with TRBJ1-3; no clear D gene. The CDR3 sequence is 13 residues long. CDR1 is SGHRS, CDR2 YFSETQ, per germline. Trimming removed 3 bases at V and 4 bases at J, with 8 bases between. In DNA form, the CDR3 reads TGCGCCAGCAGCTCCCGGATCGGAAACACCATATATTTT. This gives the protein CASSSRIGNTIYF.

The chain carries TRBV30 and TRBJ2-3; unclear D gene. CDR1 and CDR2 from the germline V gene are GTSNPN and SVGIG (reference sequence). This CDR3 comprises 14 residues. V was pared by 4 bases and J by 3 bases, with 14 bases between. CDR3 in amino acids: CAWTRGRTTDTQYF. For the CDR3, the DNA is TGTGCCTGGACTCGAGGCAGGACGACAGATACGCAGTATTTT.

The table lists this clone with a few counts. The V gene is TRBV30, the J gene TRBJ2-2; D gene unclear. Trimming removed 4 bases from V and 5 bases from J, with 8 bases in between. The CDR3 is made up of 12 amino acids. Germline CDR1 reads GTSNPN; CDR2 reads SVGIG (reference sequence). The CDR3: CAWIRTTGELFF. The CDR3 DNA is TGTGCCTGGATTAGAACGACCGGGGAGCTGTTTTTT.

The rearrangement uses TRBV5-6 and TRBJ1-1, with D perhaps matching TRBD1 (5 bases). Trimming took 3 bases from V and 11 from J, leaving 17 bases between them. The CDR3 covers 13 residues. Germline-derived CDR1 and CDR2 are SGHDT and YYEEEE. The CDR3 region has the DNA TGTGCCAGCAGCTACGGGACCACCCTGGGGGCTTTCTTT. As protein: CASSYGTTLGAFF.

The chain uses TRBV2 and TRBJ1-2; D is uncertain. Germline V CDR1 and CDR2: SNHLY, FYNNEI. The CDR3 is 14 residues long. Trimming left V 3 bases short and J 9 bases short, with 17 bases between. In DNA, the CDR3 is TGTGCCAGCAGTGATGGGCCGGGCCGTGGAAGCTACACCTTC. Translation: CASSDGPGRGSYTF.